Listed below are T cell receptor beta chains from one sample, sequenced in a study of cytomegalovirus exposure and HLA in healthy donors. Here immunoSEQ multiplex PCR was the method, and the copy in TCRdb shows in-frame clones only, minus some. The sample has around 65,000 clones, roughly 77% seen once. Sequencing was done on a sample of PBMCs. These receptors were collected from a woman in her 30s in good health and CMV-seronegative. The CDR3 runs from the conserved cysteine through the conserved F or W. The D gene is left open where the match is weak. A clone size is listed for some rows: how often the clone was seen (once, few, many), or a class if it is expanded.

>TRBV7-6|TRBJ2-5|.|.
CASRPLEQETQYF
TGTGCCAGCAGGCCCCTAGAACAAGAGACCCAGTACTTC
>TRBV29-1|TRBJ2-4|.|TRBD1
CSVEPGQGGKNIQYF
TGCAGCGTTGAACCGGGACAGGGAGGCAAAAACATTCAGTACTTC
>TRBV30|TRBJ1-1|few|TRBD1
CAWTAGQGYTEAFF
TGTGCCTGGACTGCTGGACAGGGCTACACTGAAGCTTTCTTT
>TRBV7-9|TRBJ2-1|few|.
CASSLRERPPNEQFF
TGTGCCAGCAGCTTGAGAGAGCGGCCACCAAATGAGCAGTTCTTC
>TRBV4-1|TRBJ2-4|.|.
CASSASALAKNIQYF
TGCGCCAGCAGCGCTAGCGCCCTAGCCAAAAACATTCAGTACTTC
>TRBV9|TRBJ2-1|.|TRBD2
CASSVDGGGDNEQFF
TGTGCCAGCAGCGTAGATGGCGGGGGGGATAATGAGCAGTTCTTC
>TRBV9|TRBJ2-7|.|TRBD1
CASSVADRGSYEQYF
TGTGCCAGCAGCGTAGCCGACAGGGGATCCTACGAGCAGTACTTC
>TRBV4-1|TRBJ2-7|.|TRBD1
CASRVRQGDRNEQYF
TGCGCCAGCAGGGTAAGACAGGGGGACAGGAACGAGCAGTACTTC
>TRBV11-2|TRBJ2-2|.|.
CASSFSRDTGELFF
TGTGCCAGCAGCTTTTCCCGAGACACCGGGGAGCTGTTTTTT
>TRBV30|TRBJ2-1|.|TRBD2
CAWSVFRGLAGGNEQFF
TGTGCCTGGAGTGTCTTTAGGGGACTAGCGGGAGGCAATGAGCAGTTCTTC
>TRBV6-5|TRBJ1-2|.|.
CASSYGGLNGYTF
TGTGCCAGCAGTTACGGAGGGCTAAATGGCTACACCTTC
>TRBV2|TRBJ1-1|once|.
CASSEQGIEAFF
TGTGCCAGCAGTGAACAGGGAATTGAAGCTTTCTTT
>TRBV5-1|TRBJ1-2|.|TRBD1
CASSPVGDSYGYTF
TGCGCCAGCAGCCCGGTCGGGGACAGCTATGGCTACACCTTC
>TRBV4-1|TRBJ1-1|once|.
CASSEGRTEAFF
TGCGCCAGCTCGGAGGGGCGCACTGAAGCTTTCTTT
>TRBV6-5|TRBJ2-7|.|TRBD1
CASSYSRDRGEQYF
TGTGCCAGCAGTTACTCCCGGGACAGGGGCGAGCAGTACTTC
>TRBV5-1|TRBJ2-5|.|TRBD1
CASSPHGTGGETQYF
TGCGCCAGCAGCCCCCACGGGACAGGAGGAGAGACCCAGTACTTC
>TRBV30|TRBJ2-2|.|.
CAWSVPGARVGGELFF
TGTGCCTGGAGTGTACCAGGGGCCCGAGTCGGCGGGGAGCTGTTTTTT
>TRBV6-1|TRBJ1-1|.|.
CASTTMGANTEAFF
TGTGCCAGCACAACGATGGGGGCAAACACTGAAGCTTTCTTT
>TRBV30|TRBJ2-1|.|.
CAWTQNNEQFF
TGTGCCTGGACACAGAACAATGAGCAGTTCTTC
>TRBV7-9|TRBJ1-2|.|.
CASRPWEVDYGYTF
TGTGCCAGCAGACCGTGGGAGGTCGACTATGGCTACACCTTC
>TRBV29-1|TRBJ2-3|.|.
CSVESLTGTDTQYF
TGCAGCGTTGAGAGTCTTACGGGCACAGATACGCAGTATTTT
>TRBV10-3|TRBJ2-1|.|.
CAIATARKDNEQFF
TGTGCCATCGCGACAGCAAGGAAGGACAATGAGCAGTTCTTC
>TRBV6-5|TRBJ2-1|.|.
CASSYSSGSWNEQFF
TGTGCCAGCAGTTACTCTTCCGGGTCTTGGAATGAGCAGTTCTTC
>TRBV7-9|TRBJ1-4|.|.
CASSLGRAYEKLFF
TGTGCCAGCAGCTTGGGCAGGGCGTATGAAAAACTGTTTTTT
>TRBV6-5|TRBJ1-5|.|.
CASSYSGQKNQPQHF
TGTGCCAGCAGTTACTCCGGACAGAAGAATCAGCCCCAGCATTTT
>TRBV5-7|TRBJ1-5|.|.
CASSPEANNQPQHF
TGTGCCAGCAGCCCAGAAGCGAACAATCAGCCCCAGCATTTT
>TRBV27|TRBJ1-2|few|.
CASSSPGLHRYGYTF
TGTGCCAGCAGTTCACCGGGTCTCCACCGGTATGGCTACACCTTC
>TRBV5-6|TRBJ1-1|.|TRBD1
CASSFGRRGRRYSNTEAFF
TGTGCCAGCAGCTTTGGTCGTAGGGGGCGCAGGTACTCGAACACTGAAGCTTTCTTT
>TRBV30|TRBJ1-1|.|.
CAWEGLGGTEAFF
TGTGCCTGGGAGGGGCTGGGGGGCACTGAAGCTTTCTTT